The present T cell receptor (beta chain) was sequenced within a study of beta chain features in type 1 diabetes. Study results and caveats: At VDJ recombination sites, type 1 diabetes patients had fewer insertions and more deleted nucleotides. Shorter templates might be favored by PCR, and equally so in patients and in controls.

The germline V gene has CDR1 ENHRY and CDR2 SYGVKD. The CDR3 contains 15 residues. The V gene lost 10 bases and the J gene lost 1 base, with 19 bases spanning the gap. The sequenced template was cDNA made from the entire isolated RNA. The repertoire was sequenced with immunoSEQ multiplex PCR; TCRdb's copy has only in-frame clones and lacks some. This table has under 800,000 clones, 15% to 18% appearing once. Turning to this clone: What it recognizes is unknown.

The chain recombines TRBV10-3 with TRBJ2-5; tentatively, D is TRBD1 (6 bases). The specimen sequenced was naive CD4+ T cells from blood. The TCR comes from a man younger than 35 in good health. CDR3 nucleotides: TGTGCCAGTTACGACAGGCCTACCAGCCAAGAGACCCAGTACTTC. Translated: CASYDRPTSQETQYF.